This TCR beta chain was recovered during a study of blood T cell repertoires in COVID-19. Whole-study context: Sources were T cells, B-cell-depleted T cells, or PBMCs; the material itself was cDNA or gDNA.

Produced via immunoSEQ multiplex PCR; TCRdb's table is partial and in-frame only. The data hold 150,000 to 180,000 clones, with around three quarters observed a single time. Concerning this clone itself: The same CDR3 arises from other DNA sequences in this sample as well.

The germline gives CDR1 SGHRS, CDR2 YFSETQ. There are 15 residues in the CDR3. V was pared by 0 bases and J by 5 bases, with 7 bases of the junction left unmatched. This sequence was found in a man aged 80 or over with acute or convalescent COVID-19. This chain uses TRBV5-1 with TRBJ2-5, with 7 bases fitting TRBD2. Sequencing used peripheral blood. DNA for the CDR3: TGCGCCAGCAGCTTGGGGGGGGGAGCGGCCGAGACCCAGTACTTC. The encoded protein is CASSLGGGAAETQYF.